Presented here are 21 T cell receptor beta chains from one specimen sequenced in a study of blood T cell repertoires in COVID-19. Sequencing used immunoSEQ multiplex PCR; TCRdb keeps in-frame clones, though not all of them. The table has 25,000 to 35,000 clones, about 89% seen once; the top ten hold approximately 0.51%. The sequencing sample was made of peripheral blood. The source is a woman in her thirties or forties with active or convalescent COVID-19.

The genes are TRBV4-3 and TRBJ1-2, with TRBD1 identical over 7 bases. V lost 6 bases to trimming and J lost 2 bases; unmatched junction nucleotides: 9. The germline gives CDR1 LGHNA, CDR2 YSLEER. There are 15 residues in the CDR3. The CDR3: CASSSGPGGNYGYTF. The DNA for the CDR3 is TGCGCCAGCAGTTCGGGTCCAGGGGGAAACTATGGCTACACCTTC.

The J gene is TRBJ1-2, the V gene TRBV30; the D gene is possibly TRBD1 (5 bases). CDR3 length equals 13 residues. Germline V lookup: CDR1 GTSNPN, CDR2 SVGIG (reference sequence). Trimming cost V 0 bases and J 5 bases, with 10 bases left between them. CDR3 nucleotide sequence: TGTGCCTGGAGTGTCACGGGGACTTATGGCTACACCTTC. Translating gives CAWSVTGTYGYTF.

This chain uses TRBV30 with TRBJ2-7; 9 bases are shared with TRBD1. With 1 base clipped from V and 6 bases from J, the junction kept 1 base outside the gene matches. The V gene's germline CDR1 is GTSNPN and CDR2 SVGIG (reference sequence). The length of the CDR3 is 12 residues. CDR3 in amino acids: CAWSAQGAEQYF. CDR3 nucleotide sequence: TGTGCCTGGAGTGCACAGGGGGCCGAGCAGTACTTC.

V usage is TRBV5-6 and J usage is TRBJ2-5, with TRBD2 matching 7 bases. J gave up 5 bases and V 3 bases, and 7 bases lay outside the gene matches. Germline CDR1 is SGHDT and CDR2 is YYEEEE. The CDR3 contains 14 residues. The CDR3 protein is CASSSGRAWETQYF. The CDR3 DNA is TGTGCCAGCAGCTCGGGGAGGGCGTGGGAGACCCAGTACTTC.

This rearrangement joins TRBV15 to TRBJ2-6, with 7 bases matching TRBD2. Germline loops: CDR1 LNHNV, CDR2 YYDKDF (reference sequence). This CDR3 has 19 amino acids. With 1 base clipped from V and 1 base from J, the junction kept 10 bases outside the gene matches. The CDR3 spells CATSRGWGGPLSGANVLTF. CDR3 coding DNA: TGTGCCACCAGCAGAGGATGGGGGGGACCCCTTTCTGGGGCCAACGTCCTGACTTTC. Supplemented by reference TRBV15 and TRBJ2-6, the full variable domain reads DAMVIQNPRYQVTQFGKPVTLSCSQTLNHNVMYWYQQKSSQAPKLLFHYYDKDFNNEADTPDNFQSRRPNTSFCFLDIRSPGLGDTAMYLCATSRGWGGPLSGANVLTFGAGSRLTVL.

The genes are TRBV4-1 and TRBJ1-5; D gene ambiguous. V lost 2 bases to trimming and J lost 10 bases, with 21 bases between them. The CDR3 extends over 16 amino acids. Per the germline V gene, CDR1 is MGHRA and CDR2 is YSYEKL. Written as DNA, the CDR3 is TGCGCCAGCAGCCAATCCGCCCTAGGACTGAGCAGTCCCCAGCATTTT. Its protein product is CASSQSALGLSSPQHF.

The gene calls are TRBV3-1 (or the pseudogene TRBV3-2) and TRBJ2-2; a weak D match, TRBD2 (5 bases). The V end lost 3 bases, the J end lost 5 bases, and 10 bases lay between the germline ends. Germline V CDR1 and CDR2: LGHDT, YNNKEL (reference sequence). The CDR3 extends over 14 amino acids. The chain's CDR3 is CASSQPGLTGELFF. The CDR3 nucleotides read TGTGCCAGCAGCCAGCCGGGGTTGACCGGGGAGCTGTTTTTT.

The chain links TRBV7-8 to TRBJ2-7, with 9 bases lining up with TRBD2. V shed 2 bases, J shed 0 bases, and the junction held 11 bases outside the gene matches. Germline-derived CDR1 and CDR2 are SGHVS and FQNEAQ. This CDR3 spans 18 amino acids. CDR3 sequence reads: CASSLRLAGSGLSYEQYF. DNA for the CDR3: TGTGCCAGCAGCTTAAGGCTAGCGGGGTCCGGGCTCTCCTACGAGCAGTACTTC.

The chain recombines TRBV7-9 with TRBJ2-5, with D unresolved. Germline V gene lookup returns CDR1 SEHNR and CDR2 FQNEAQ (reference sequence). Trimming removed 5 bases at V and 5 bases at J, with 15 bases between. The CDR3 totals 14 residues. The CDR3 DNA is TGTGCCAGCAGCCCAAGCCCAGTGGGCGAGACCCAGTACTTC. Translation: CASSPSPVGETQYF. The full variable domain, in which reference TRBV7-9 and TRBJ2-5 provide the parts outside the CDR3, is DTGVSQNPRHKITKRGQNVTFRCDPISEHNRLYWYRQTLGQGPEFLTYFQNEAQLEKSRLLSDRFSAERPKGSFSTLEIQRTEQGDSAMYLCASSPSPVGETQYFGPGTRLLVL.

The chain recombines TRBV28 with TRBJ1-5; 10 nucleotides line up with TRBD1. Germline loops: CDR1 MDHEN, CDR2 SYDVKM. This CDR3 contains 14 residues. Germline trimming cut 6 bases from V and 4 bases from J; bases unmatched to any gene: 3. CDR3 sequence (DNA): TGTGCCAGCAGCTGGGACAGGGGTAATCAGCCCCAGCATTTT. Its translation is CASSWDRGNQPQHF.

The chain couples TRBV18 to TRBJ1-4; a possible D gene is TRBD1 (6 bases). V was trimmed by 3 bases and J by 8 bases, leaving 10 bases between them. Germline-derived CDR1 and CDR2 are KGHSH and LQKENI. The CDR3 extends over 13 amino acids. The CDR3 DNA follows: TGTGCCAGCTCACCCGGACAGCGGGAAAAACTGTTTTTT. Protein: CASSPGQREKLFF. The full variable domain, with the rest looked up from reference TRBV18 and TRBJ1-4, is NAGVMQNPRHLVRRRGQEARLRCSPMKGHSHVYWYRQLPEEGLKFMVYLQKENIIDESGMPKERFSAEFPKEGPSILRIQQVVRGDSAAYFCASSPGQREKLFFGSGTQLSVL.

The chain recombines TRBV28 with TRBJ2-7; TRBD1 matches 12 bases. V dropped 4 bases and J dropped 1; count of bases not matched to a gene: 23. CDR1 and CDR2 (germline): MDHEN, SYDVKM. This CDR3 has 22 residues. CDR3 residues: CASSYGVWFGDRGRPVSYEQYF. Written as DNA, the CDR3 is TGTGCCAGCAGTTATGGGGTTTGGTTCGGGGACAGGGGGCGCCCAGTATCCTACGAGCAGTACTTC.

CDR3 amino acids: CASRPSGAATDTQYF. CDR3 in DNA: TGTGCCAGCCGTCCATCAGGGGCAGCCACAGATACGCAGTATTTT. The rearrangement links TRBV2 to TRBJ2-3, with a possible D match to TRBD1 (6 bases). V lost 8 bases and J 2 bases, leaving 17 bases between the germline ends. The CDR3 runs to 15 residues. CDR1 is SNHLY, CDR2 FYNNEI, per germline.

This clone turned up a few times. The chain is built from TRBV3-1 (or the pseudogene TRBV3-2) and TRBJ2-1; the match to TRBD2 covers 10 bases. Looked up from germline, CDR1 is LGHDT and CDR2 is YNNKEL (reference sequence). The CDR3 is 16 amino acids. Losses at the gene ends were 4 bases for V and 7 bases for J; bases not matched to a gene: 10. CDR3 region: CASSPPSGRAVNEQFF. CDR3 sequence (DNA): TGTGCCAGCAGCCCTCCAAGCGGGAGGGCCGTAAATGAGCAGTTCTTC.

The chain recombines TRBV4-2 with TRBJ1-2; 8 bases map to TRBD1. The V and J ends lost 0 bases and 1 base, in that order; junction bases with no gene match: 4. The CDR3 is 16 residues long. In germline, CDR1 is LGHNA, CDR2 YNFKEQ. The CDR3 sequence: CASSQDQGASNYGYTF. The CDR3 DNA follows: TGTGCCAGCAGCCAAGATCAGGGGGCAAGTAACTATGGCTACACCTTC.

The V call is TRBV7-2, the J call TRBJ1-4; 7 bases fit TRBD1. The junction had 3 bases not matched to a gene; V was cut back by 3 bases and J by 8 bases. This CDR3 comprises 13 residues. Germline values: CDR1 SGHTA, CDR2 FQGNSA. The CDR3 protein is CASSFWDSEKLFF. DNA for the CDR3: TGTGCCAGCAGCTTCTGGGACAGCGAAAAACTGTTTTTT.

The chain recombines TRBV5-1 with TRBJ2-2; D might be TRBD1 (5 bases). The CDR3 has 15 amino acids. Germline loops: CDR1 SGHRS, CDR2 YFSETQ. V lost 2 bases and J 0 bases, leaving 8 bases between the germline ends. The CDR3 is CASSLDSPNTGELFF. CDR3 DNA sequence: TGCGCCAGCAGCTTAGACAGTCCGAACACCGGGGAGCTGTTTTTT.

The chain employs TRBV6-5 and TRBJ1-5, with 8 nucleotides matching TRBD1. The germline V gene has CDR1 MNHEY and CDR2 SVGAGI. The length of the CDR3 is 15 residues. The ends lost 4 bases at V and 3 bases at J; junction bases unmatched: 5. The chain's CDR3 is CASSSGTGHNQPQHF. CDR3 coding DNA: TGTGCCAGCAGTTCCGGGACAGGTCACAATCAGCCCCAGCATTTT.

In its sample, this clone was seen once. The chain is built from TRBV30 and TRBJ1-5; a weak D match, TRBD1 (6 bases). Trimming cost V 3 bases and J 2 bases, with 11 bases left between them. The CDR3 covers 14 residues. Germline assignment: CDR1 GTSNPN and CDR2 SVGIG (reference sequence). The CDR3 DNA is TGTGCCTGGAGCCAAGCAGGGGGCAATCAGCCCCAGCATTTT. Encoded protein: CAWSQAGGNQPQHF.

V is TRBV7-9 and J is TRBJ1-1; the match to TRBD1 covers 10 bases. This CDR3 has 15 residues. After removal of 5 bases from V and 2 bases from J, the junction contained 5 bases not matched to a gene. Germline-derived CDR1 and CDR2 are SEHNR and FQNEAQ (reference sequence). CDR3 DNA sequence: TGTGCCAGCAGCCCCGGGGACAGGGGTAACACTGAAGCTTTCTTT. Protein sequence: CASSPGDRGNTEAFF.

This clone has a single count. The chain joins TRBV14 to TRBJ2-7; 11 bases are a match to TRBD2. Germline CDR1 reads SGHDN; CDR2 reads FVKESK. This CDR3 is 16 amino acids long. The J segment lost 4 bases and the V segment lost 3 bases, leaving 8 bases of the junction unmatched. The DNA of the CDR3 is TGTGCCAGCAGCCAGACCCCGGGACTAGCGGTGTACGAGCAGTACTTC. This codes for CASSQTPGLAVYEQYF.